The present T cell receptor (beta chain) was sequenced within a study of blood T cells in healthy people across ages. In germline, CDR1 is DFQATT, CDR2 SNEGSKA (reference sequence). V was cut by 0 bases and J by 3 bases, with 14 bases left in between. The length of the CDR3 is 15 residues. Combining a sample-barcoded 5' primer with a J-beta primer mix, a second PCR ran for about 7 to 12 cycles. One entry per CDR3 protein results from TCRdb running MiXCR on the 5' RACE reads. The top ten hold 13% of the sample, which has about 900,000 distinct CDR3 sequences, around 49% seen once. Specimen: blood. The chain joins TRBV20-1 to TRBJ1-1, with TRBD1 as a possible D gene (6 bases). The receptor was isolated from a man aged 25 to 40 in good health. The CDR3 DNA is TGCAGTGCTAGAGATAGACGGGGGCCGGACACTGAAGCTTTCTTT. This sequence encodes CSARDRRGPDTEAFF.